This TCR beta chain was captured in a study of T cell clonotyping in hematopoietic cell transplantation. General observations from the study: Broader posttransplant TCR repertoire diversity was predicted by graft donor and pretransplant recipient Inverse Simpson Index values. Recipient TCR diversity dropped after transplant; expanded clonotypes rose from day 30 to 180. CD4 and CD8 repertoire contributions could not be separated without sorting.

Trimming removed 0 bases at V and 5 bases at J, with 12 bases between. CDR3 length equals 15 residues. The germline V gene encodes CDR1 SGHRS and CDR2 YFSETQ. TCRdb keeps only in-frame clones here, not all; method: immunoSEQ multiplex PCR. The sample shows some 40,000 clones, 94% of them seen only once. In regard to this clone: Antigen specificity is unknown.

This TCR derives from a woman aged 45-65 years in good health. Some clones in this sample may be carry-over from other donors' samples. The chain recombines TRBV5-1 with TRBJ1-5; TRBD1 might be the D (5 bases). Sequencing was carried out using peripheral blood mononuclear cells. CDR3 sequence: CASSLAGGSYQPQHF. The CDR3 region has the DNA TGCGCCAGCAGCTTGGCCGGGGGAAGCTATCAGCCCCAGCATTTT.